The next 12 T cell receptor beta chains were all read from a single sample in a study of patients and donors after allogeneic stem cell transplantation. TCRdb re-called the RT-PCR reads with MiXCR, one entry per CDR3 protein. Of roughly 960,000 distinct CDR3 sequences listed, about 20% are singletons. The sequenced sample consisted of blood, either unsorted or a sorted T cell fraction (not recorded which). Receptor source: a human donor who was either an allogeneic HSCT recipient or a stem cell or donor lymphocyte infusion donor (not recorded which). It is not recorded whose cells these are; they may come from a transplant donor.

This sequence joins TRBV27 and TRBJ2-7; D is undetermined. V shed 6 bases and J shed 2 bases, with 14 bases lying between them. The length of the CDR3 is 14 residues. CDR1 MNHEY and CDR2 SMNVEV come from the germline V gene (reference sequence). CDR3 in DNA: TGTGCCAGCAGCCCCCCACTACCCCCCTACGAGCAGTACTTC. Residues: CASSPPLPPYEQYF.

The V and J genes are TRBV3-1 and TRBJ1-1; D not resolved. The CDR3 contains 14 residues. Trimming pared 5 bases from V and 0 bases from J, leaving 10 bases between. Germline CDR1 and CDR2: LGHDT and YNNKEL (reference sequence). CDR3 protein: CASSSPRMNTEAFF. Written as DNA, the CDR3 is TGTGCCAGCAGCTCTCCTAGGATGAACACTGAAGCTTTCTTT.

This clonotype occurred a few times. V and J are TRBV5-1 and TRBJ2-1, with 9 bases matching TRBD1. The CDR3 loop spans 15 amino acids. The junction had 4 bases not matched to a gene; V was cut back by 3 bases and J by 3 bases. CDR1 is SGHRS, CDR2 YFSETQ, per germline. CDR3 bases: TGCGCCAGCAGCTCCTGGACAGGGGACTACAATGAGCAGTTCTTC. Translating it yields CASSSWTGDYNEQFF.

The rearrangement links TRBV6-8 to TRBJ2-2; 13 bases fit TRBD2. CDR3 length: 17 residues. Trimming removed 4 bases from V and 4 bases from J; junction bases left unmatched: 6. Germline V gene data show CDR1 as MNHGY and CDR2 as SAAAGT. The CDR3 coding sequence is TGTGCCAGCAGTTCCGGACTAGCGGGAGCGGTCACCGGGGAGCTGTTTTTT. As protein: CASSSGLAGAVTGELFF.

This clonotype has a count of ten or more. The chain links TRBV29-1 to TRBJ2-7; no reliable D call. Trimming left V 4 bases short and J 0 bases short, with 7 bases between. The CDR3 has 12 amino acids. Germline loops: CDR1 SQVTM, CDR2 ANQGSEA. The CDR3 is CSVATGSYEQYF. The CDR3 coding sequence is TGCAGCGTTGCTACGGGCTCCTACGAGCAGTACTTC.

The sample holds many counts of this clonotype. This chain connects TRBV6-1 to TRBJ2-3, with 9 nucleotides matching TRBD1. Germline lookup yields CDR1 MNHNS and CDR2 SASEGT. V trimming: 5 bases; J trimming: 4 bases; junction bases outside the gene matches: 1. CDR3 length equals 13 residues. CDR3 bases: TGTGCCAGCAGTCGGGACAGGGCAGATACGCAGTATTTT. The encoded protein is CASSRDRADTQYF.

This clonotype was detected a few times. The J gene is TRBJ2-1, the V gene TRBV11-2; D is perhaps TRBD2 (6 bases). The CDR3 spans 14 residues. Between the trimmed V and J ends, which lost 1 base and 7 bases, there was a span of 11 bases. Germline values: CDR1 SGHAT, CDR2 FQNNGV. The CDR3 loop is CASSLVGTPNEQFF. Here the CDR3 DNA reads TGTGCCAGCAGCTTAGTGGGGACTCCAAATGAGCAGTTCTTC.

This clonotype was recorded many times. The V and J genes are TRBV4-2 and TRBJ2-4, with D tentatively TRBD2 (5 bases). The V and J ends lost 0 bases and 6 bases respectively, with 12 bases between them. CDR3 length: 15 amino acids. Germline V gene sequence: CDR1 LGHNA, CDR2 YNFKEQ. The CDR3 is CASSQDRGSANIQYF. CDR3 sequence (DNA): TGTGCCAGCAGCCAAGATCGTGGTAGCGCAAACATTCAGTACTTC.

This clonotype was seen a few times. The chain couples TRBV4-2 to TRBJ1-2; D gene unclear. Trimming took off 0 bases at V and 4 bases at J, with 12 bases between the two ends. This CDR3 has 15 amino acids. Germline values: CDR1 LGHNA, CDR2 YNFKEQ. CDR3 nucleotides: TGTGCCAGCAGCCAAGATGCCAGGACGACCTATGGCTACACCTTC. The encoded protein is CASSQDARTTYGYTF.

This clonotype was observed a handful of times. V gene TRBV7-9 combines with J gene TRBJ2-7, with 8 bases lining up with TRBD1. The germline V gene encodes CDR1 SEHNR and CDR2 FQNEAQ (reference sequence). V gave up 4 bases and J gave up 4 bases; unmatched junction bases: 6. The CDR3 is made up of 14 amino acids. The CDR3 DNA reads TGTGCCAGCAGCTCACGGGGACAGGAATACGAGCAGTACTTC. Its translation: CASSSRGQEYEQYF.

The table lists this clonotype with a few counts. V gene TRBV6-1 combines with J gene TRBJ2-7; the D call may be TRBD1 or TRBD2 (6 bases each). The V gene lost 6 bases and the J gene lost 0 bases, with 12 bases spanning the gap. The CDR3 consists of 14 residues. Per germline, CDR1 MNHNS and CDR2 SASEGT. CDR3 in amino acids: CASRRDTSSYEQYF. The CDR3 bases are TGTGCCAGCAGGCGGGACACGAGCTCCTACGAGCAGTACTTC.

CDR3 nucleotides: TGTGCCAGCAGCCGCCAGGGGGCTGGTGAAAAACTGTTTTTT. Protein product: CASSRQGAGEKLFF. The chain uses TRBV9 and TRBJ1-4; TRBD1 agrees at 8 bases. In germline, CDR1 is SGDLS, CDR2 YYNGEE. V shed 4 bases, J shed 7 bases, and the junction held 6 bases outside the gene matches. The CDR3 contains 14 residues. The full variable domain, completed using reference TRBV9 and TRBJ1-4, is DSGVTQTPKHLITATGQRVTLRCSPRSGDLSVYWYQQSLDQGLQFLIQYYNGEERAKGNILERFSAQQFPDLHSELNLSSLELGDSALYFCASSRQGAGEKLFFGSGTQLSVL.